The T cell receptor beta chain described here comes from a study of T cell responses to AZD1222 COVID-19 vaccine. As to this clone: Antigen specificity is unknown.

Trimming stripped 3 bases from V and 3 bases from J, with 18 bases between. The CDR3 has 16 residues. The germline V gene has CDR1 SGDLS and CDR2 YYNGEE. Clones were sequenced by immunoSEQ multiplex PCR, and TCRdb holds only the in-frame ones, with some missing. The profile covers 65,000 to 90,000 clones, with 70% to 90% appearing a single time and 1.3% taken by the ten largest. General study points: Receipt of two AZD1222 doses was followed by a rise in Spike-specific TCR breadth and depth. Variant regions that are unmutated are reportedly the target of nearly half of spike-specific TCRs. Repertoire sampling happened only post peak T cell response.

V is TRBV9 and J is TRBJ1-2, with D possibly being TRBD1 (6 bases). The sample in question was peripheral blood, obtained 28 days after the second AZD1222 dose. This TCR was sampled from an adult who received the AZD1222 COVID-19 vaccine. CDR3 amino acids: CASSAQPRTGYYGYTF. CDR3 sequence (DNA): TGTGCCAGCAGCGCGCAACCAAGAACAGGGTACTATGGCTACACCTTC.